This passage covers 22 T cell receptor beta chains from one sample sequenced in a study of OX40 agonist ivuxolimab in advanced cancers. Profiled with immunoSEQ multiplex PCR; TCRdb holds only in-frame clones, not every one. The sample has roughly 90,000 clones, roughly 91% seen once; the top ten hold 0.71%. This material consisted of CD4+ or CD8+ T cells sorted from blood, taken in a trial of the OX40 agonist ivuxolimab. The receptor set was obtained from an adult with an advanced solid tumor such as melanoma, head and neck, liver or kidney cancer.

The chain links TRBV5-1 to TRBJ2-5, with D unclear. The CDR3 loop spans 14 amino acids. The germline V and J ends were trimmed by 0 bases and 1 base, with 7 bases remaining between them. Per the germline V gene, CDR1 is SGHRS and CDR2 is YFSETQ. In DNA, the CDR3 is TGCGCCAGCAGCTTGGAGGCAGGCCAAGAGACCCAGTACTTC. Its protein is CASSLEAGQETQYF. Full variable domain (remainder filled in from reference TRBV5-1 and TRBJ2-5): KAGVTQTPRYLIKTRGQQVTLSCSPISGHRSVSWYQQTPGQGLQFLFEYFSETQRNKGNFPGRFSGRQFSNSRSEMNVSTLELGDSALYLCASSLEAGQETQYFGPGTRLLVL.

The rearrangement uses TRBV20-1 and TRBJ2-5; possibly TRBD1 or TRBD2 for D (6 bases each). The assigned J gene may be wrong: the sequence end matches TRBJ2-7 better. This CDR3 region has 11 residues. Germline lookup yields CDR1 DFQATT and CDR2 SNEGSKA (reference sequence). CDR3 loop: CSARGVYEQYF. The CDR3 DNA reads TGCAGTGCGAGGGGGGTCTACGAGCAGTACTTC.

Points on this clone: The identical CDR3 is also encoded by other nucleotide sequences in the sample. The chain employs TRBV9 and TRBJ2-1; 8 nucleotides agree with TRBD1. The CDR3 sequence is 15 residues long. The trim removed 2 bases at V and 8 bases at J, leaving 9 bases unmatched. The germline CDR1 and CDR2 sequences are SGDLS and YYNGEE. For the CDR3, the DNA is TGTGCCAGCAGCGTCTCGACAGGGGCTAGGGATGAGCAGTTCTTC. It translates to CASSVSTGARDEQFF. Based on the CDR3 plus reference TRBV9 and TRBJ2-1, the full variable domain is DSGVTQTPKHLITATGQRVTLRCSPRSGDLSVYWYQQSLDQGLQFLIQYYNGEERAKGNILERFSAQQFPDLHSELNLSSLELGDSALYFCASSVSTGARDEQFFGPGTRLTVL.

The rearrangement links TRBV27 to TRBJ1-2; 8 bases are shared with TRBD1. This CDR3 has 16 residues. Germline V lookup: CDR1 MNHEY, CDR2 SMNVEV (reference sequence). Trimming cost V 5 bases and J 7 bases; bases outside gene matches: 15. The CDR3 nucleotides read TGTGCCAGCAGTACCGATTCGGACAGGGATAGAGGTGGCTACACCTTC. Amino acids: CASSTDSDRDRGGYTF.

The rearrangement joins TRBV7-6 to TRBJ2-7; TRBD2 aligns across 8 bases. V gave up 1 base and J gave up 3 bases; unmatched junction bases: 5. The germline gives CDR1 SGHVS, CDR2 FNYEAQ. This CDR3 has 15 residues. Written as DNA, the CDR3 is TGTGCCAGCAGCTTAGGTAGCGGGGCCAGCTACGAGCAGTACTTC. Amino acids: CASSLGSGASYEQYF.

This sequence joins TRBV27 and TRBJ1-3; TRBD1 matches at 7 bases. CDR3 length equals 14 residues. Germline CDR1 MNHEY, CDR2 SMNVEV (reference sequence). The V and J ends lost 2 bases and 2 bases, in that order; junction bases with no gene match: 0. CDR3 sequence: CASSLQGAGNTIYF. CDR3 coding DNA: TGTGCCAGCAGTTTACAGGGGGCTGGAAACACCATATATTTT.

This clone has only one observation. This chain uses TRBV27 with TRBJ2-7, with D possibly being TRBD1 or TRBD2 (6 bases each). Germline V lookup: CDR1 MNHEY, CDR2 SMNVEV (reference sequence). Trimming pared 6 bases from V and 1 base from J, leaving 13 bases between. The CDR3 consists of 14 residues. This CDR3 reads CASRGGTRSYEQYF. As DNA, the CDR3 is TGTGCCAGCAGGGGCGGGACAAGGTCCTACGAGCAGTACTTC.

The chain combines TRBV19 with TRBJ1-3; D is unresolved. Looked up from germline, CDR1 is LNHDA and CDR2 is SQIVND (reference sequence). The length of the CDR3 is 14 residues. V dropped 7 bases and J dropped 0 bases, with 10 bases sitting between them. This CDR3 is CASTPISSGNTIYF. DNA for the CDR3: TGTGCCAGTACCCCTATAAGCTCTGGAAACACCATATATTTT.

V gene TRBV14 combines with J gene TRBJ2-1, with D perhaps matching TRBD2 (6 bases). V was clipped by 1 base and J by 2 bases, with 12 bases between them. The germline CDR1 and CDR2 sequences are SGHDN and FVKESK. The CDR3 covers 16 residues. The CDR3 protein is CASSQVGGPTYNEQFF. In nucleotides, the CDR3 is TGTGCCAGCAGCCAAGTGGGGGGACCCACCTACAATGAGCAGTTCTTC.

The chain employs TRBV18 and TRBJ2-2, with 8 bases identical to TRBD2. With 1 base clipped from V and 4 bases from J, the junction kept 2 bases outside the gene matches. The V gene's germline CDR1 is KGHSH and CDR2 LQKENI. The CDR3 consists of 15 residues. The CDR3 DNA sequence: TGTGCCAGCTCACCACTAGCGGGGTCCACCGGGGAGCTGTTTTTT. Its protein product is CASSPLAGSTGELFF.

CDR3 DNA: TGTGCCAGCAGCTTAGAGACGGTGGCGGGAGGAGGGGAGCAGTTCTTC. Translated: CASSLETVAGGGEQFF. The chain recombines TRBV7-9 with TRBJ2-1; 8 bases line up with TRBD2. V lost 1 base to trimming and J lost 10 bases; unmatched junction nucleotides: 12. Germline CDR1 reads SEHNR; CDR2 reads FQNEAQ (reference sequence). The CDR3 sequence is 16 residues long.

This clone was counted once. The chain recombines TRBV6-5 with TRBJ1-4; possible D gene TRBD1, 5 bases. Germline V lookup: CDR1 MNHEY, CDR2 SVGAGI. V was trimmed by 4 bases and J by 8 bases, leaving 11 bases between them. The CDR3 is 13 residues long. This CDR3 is CASSLGRGEKLFF. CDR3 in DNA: TGTGCCAGCAGTTTGGGGAGGGGAGAAAAACTGTTTTTT.

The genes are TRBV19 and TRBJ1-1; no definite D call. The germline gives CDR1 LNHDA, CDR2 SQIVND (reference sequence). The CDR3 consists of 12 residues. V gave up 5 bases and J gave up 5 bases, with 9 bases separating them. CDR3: CASSPSVTEAFF. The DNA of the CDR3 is TGTGCCAGTAGTCCCTCCGTGACTGAAGCTTTCTTT.

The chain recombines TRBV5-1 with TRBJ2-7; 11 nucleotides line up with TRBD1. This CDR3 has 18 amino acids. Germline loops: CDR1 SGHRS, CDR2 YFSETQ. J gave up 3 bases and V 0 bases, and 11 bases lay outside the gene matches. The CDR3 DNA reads TGCGCCAGCAGCTTGGTCGGGACAGGGGGAGAACTCCGCTACGAGCAGTACTTC. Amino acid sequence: CASSLVGTGGELRYEQYF.

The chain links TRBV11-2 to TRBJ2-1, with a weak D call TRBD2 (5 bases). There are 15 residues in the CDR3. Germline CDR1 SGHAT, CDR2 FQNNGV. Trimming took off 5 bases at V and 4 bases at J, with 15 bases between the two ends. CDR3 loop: CASSPQLGSYNEQFF. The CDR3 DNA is TGTGCCAGCAGCCCTCAATTGGGGAGTTACAATGAGCAGTTCTTC.

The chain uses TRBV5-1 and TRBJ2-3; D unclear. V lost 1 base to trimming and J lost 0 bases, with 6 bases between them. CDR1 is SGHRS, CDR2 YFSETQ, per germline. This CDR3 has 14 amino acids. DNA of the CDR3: TGCGCCAGCAGCTTGTCTAGGAGCACAGATACGCAGTATTTT. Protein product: CASSLSRSTDTQYF.

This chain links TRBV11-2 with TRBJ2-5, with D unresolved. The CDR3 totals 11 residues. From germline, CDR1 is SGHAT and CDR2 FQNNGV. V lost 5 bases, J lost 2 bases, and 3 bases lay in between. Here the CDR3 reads CASSAQETQYF. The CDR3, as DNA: TGTGCCAGCAGCGCGCAAGAGACCCAGTACTTC.

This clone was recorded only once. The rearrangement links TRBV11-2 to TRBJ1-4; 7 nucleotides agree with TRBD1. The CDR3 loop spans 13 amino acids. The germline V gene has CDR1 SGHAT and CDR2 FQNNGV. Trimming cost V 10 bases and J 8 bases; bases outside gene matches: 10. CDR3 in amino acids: CAKVGDRNEKLFF. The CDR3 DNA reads TGTGCCAAAGTTGGGGACAGAAACGAAAAACTGTTTTTT. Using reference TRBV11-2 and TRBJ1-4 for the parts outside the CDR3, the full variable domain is EAGVAQSPRYKIIEKRQSVAFWCNPISGHATLYWYQQILGQGPKLLIQFQNNGVVDDSQLPKDRFSAERLKGVDSTLKIQPAKLEDSAVYLCAKVGDRNEKLFFGSGTQLSVL.

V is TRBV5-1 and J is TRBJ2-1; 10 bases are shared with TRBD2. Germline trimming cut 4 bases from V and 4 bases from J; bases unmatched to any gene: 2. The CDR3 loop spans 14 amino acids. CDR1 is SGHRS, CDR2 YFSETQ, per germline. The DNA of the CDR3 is TGCGCCAGCAGCGCTAGCGGGAGATACAATGAGCAGTTCTTC. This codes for CASSASGRYNEQFF.

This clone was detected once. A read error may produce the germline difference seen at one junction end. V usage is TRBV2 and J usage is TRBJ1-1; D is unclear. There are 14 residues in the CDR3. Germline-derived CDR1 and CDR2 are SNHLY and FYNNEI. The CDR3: CASREGRPDTEAFF. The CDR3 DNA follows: TGTGCCAGCAGGGAAGGAAGGCCTGACACTGAAGCTTTCTTT.

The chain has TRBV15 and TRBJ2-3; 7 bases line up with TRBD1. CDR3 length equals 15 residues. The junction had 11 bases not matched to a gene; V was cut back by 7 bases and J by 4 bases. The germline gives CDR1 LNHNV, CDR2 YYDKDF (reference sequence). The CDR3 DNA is TGTGCCACCAACAGCAAACAGGGGAAGGCAGATACGCAGTATTTT. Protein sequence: CATNSKQGKADTQYF.

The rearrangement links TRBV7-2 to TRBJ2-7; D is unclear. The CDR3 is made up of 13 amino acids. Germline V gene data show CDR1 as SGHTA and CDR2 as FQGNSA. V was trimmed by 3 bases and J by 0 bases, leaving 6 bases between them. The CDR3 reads CASSFYTSYEQYF. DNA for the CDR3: TGTGCCAGCAGCTTCTATACCTCCTACGAGCAGTACTTC.